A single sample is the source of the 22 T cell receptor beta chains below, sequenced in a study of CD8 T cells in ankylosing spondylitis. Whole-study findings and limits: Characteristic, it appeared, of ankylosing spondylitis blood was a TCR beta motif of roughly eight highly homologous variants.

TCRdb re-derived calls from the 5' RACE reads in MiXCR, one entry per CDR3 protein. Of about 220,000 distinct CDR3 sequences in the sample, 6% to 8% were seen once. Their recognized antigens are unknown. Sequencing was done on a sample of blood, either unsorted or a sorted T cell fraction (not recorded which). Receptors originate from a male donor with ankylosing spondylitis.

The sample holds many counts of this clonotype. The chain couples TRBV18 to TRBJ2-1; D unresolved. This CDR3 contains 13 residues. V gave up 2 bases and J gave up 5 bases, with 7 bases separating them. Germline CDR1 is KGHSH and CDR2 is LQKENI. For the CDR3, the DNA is TGTGCCAGCTCACCAGGCCCTCACAATGAGCAGTTCTTC. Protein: CASSPGPHNEQFF.

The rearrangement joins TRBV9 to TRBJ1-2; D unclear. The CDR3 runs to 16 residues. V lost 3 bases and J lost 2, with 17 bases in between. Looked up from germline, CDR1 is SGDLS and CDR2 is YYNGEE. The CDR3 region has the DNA TGTGCCAGCAGCGATTCTTTGGGGTGGGAGAACTATGGCTACACCTTC. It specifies CASSDSLGWENYGYTF.

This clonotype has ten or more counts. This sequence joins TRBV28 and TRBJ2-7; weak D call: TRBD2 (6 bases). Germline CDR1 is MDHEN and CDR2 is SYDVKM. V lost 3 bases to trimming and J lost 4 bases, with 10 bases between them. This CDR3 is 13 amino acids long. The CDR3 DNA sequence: TGTGCCAGCAGTTTTAAGGACTATTACGAGCAGTACTTC. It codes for CASSFKDYYEQYF. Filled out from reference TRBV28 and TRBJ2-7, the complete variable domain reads DVKVTQSSRYLVKRTGEKVFLECVQDMDHENMFWYRQDPGLGLRLIYFSYDVKMKEKGDIPEGYSVSREKKERFSLILESASTNQTSMYLCASSFKDYYEQYFGPGTRLTVT.

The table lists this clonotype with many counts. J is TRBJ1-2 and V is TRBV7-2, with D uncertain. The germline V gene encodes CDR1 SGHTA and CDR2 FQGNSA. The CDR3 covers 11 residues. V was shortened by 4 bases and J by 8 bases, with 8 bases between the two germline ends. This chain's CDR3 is CASSSPQGYTF. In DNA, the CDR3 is TGTGCCAGCAGCTCCCCCCAAGGCTACACCTTC.

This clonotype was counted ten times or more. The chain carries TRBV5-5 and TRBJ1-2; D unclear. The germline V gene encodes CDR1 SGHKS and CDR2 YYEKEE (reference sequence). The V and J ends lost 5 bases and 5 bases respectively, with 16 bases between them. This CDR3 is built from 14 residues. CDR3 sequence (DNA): TGTGCCAGCAGTCCGACTGGCACTCTATATGGCTACACCTTC. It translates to CASSPTGTLYGYTF.

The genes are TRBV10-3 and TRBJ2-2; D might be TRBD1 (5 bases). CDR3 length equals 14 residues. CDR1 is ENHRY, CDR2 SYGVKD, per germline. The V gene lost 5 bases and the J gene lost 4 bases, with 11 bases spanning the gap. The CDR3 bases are TGTGCCATCAGTTTTTGGGGCAGCACCGGGGAGCTGTTTTTT. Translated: CAISFWGSTGELFF.

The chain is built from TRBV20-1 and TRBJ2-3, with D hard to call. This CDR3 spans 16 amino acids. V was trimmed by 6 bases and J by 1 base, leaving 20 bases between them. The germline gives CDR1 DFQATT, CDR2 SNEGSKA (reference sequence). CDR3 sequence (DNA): TGCAGTGCAAGCGTAGCACCCGACGGACGCACAGATACGCAGTATTTT. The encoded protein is CSASVAPDGRTDTQYF.

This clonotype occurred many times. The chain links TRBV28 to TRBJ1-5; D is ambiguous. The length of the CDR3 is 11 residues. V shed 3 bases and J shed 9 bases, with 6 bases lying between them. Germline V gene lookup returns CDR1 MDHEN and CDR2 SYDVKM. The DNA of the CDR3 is TGTGCCAGCAGTTTTTCGTCGCCCCAGCATTTT. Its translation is CASSFSSPQHF.

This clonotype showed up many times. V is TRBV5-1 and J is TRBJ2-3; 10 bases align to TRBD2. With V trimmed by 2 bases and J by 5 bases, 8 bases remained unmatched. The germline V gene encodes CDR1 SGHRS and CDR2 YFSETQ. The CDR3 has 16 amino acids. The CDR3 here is CASSFPSGGTEDTQYF. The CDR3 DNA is TGCGCCAGCAGCTTCCCTAGCGGGGGAACGGAAGATACGCAGTATTTT.

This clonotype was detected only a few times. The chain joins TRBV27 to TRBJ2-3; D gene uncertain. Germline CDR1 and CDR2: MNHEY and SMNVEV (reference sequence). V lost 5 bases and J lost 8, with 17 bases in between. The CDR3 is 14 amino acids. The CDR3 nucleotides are TGTGCCAGCAGTCACGGATCTGGTAGTCCTACGCAGTATTTT. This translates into CASSHGSGSPTQYF.

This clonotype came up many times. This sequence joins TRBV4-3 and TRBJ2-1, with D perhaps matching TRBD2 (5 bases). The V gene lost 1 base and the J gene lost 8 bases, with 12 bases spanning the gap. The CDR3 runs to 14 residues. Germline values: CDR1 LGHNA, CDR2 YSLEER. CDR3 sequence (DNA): TGCGCCAGCAGCCAAGCGGACTTTCTCGATGAGCAGTTCTTC. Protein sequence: CASSQADFLDEQFF.

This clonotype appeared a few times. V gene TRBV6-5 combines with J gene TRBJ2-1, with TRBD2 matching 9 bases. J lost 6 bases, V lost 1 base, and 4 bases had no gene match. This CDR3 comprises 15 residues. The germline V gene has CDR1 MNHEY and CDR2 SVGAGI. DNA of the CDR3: TGTGCCAGCAGTTACTTTGCGGGAGGGGGCAATGAGCAGTTCTTC. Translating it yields CASSYFAGGGNEQFF.

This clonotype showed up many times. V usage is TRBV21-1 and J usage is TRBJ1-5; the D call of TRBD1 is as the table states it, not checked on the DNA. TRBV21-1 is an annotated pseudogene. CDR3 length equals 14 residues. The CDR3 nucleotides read TGTGCCAGCAGCAATTTCGGCCCCAGGGGGCCCCAGCATTTT. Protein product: CASSNFGPRGPQHF.

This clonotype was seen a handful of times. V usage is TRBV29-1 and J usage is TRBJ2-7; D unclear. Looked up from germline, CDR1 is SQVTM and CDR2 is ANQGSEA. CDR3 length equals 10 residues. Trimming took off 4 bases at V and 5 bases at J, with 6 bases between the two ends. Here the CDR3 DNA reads TGCAGCGTTGCAGACAACGAGCAGTACTTC. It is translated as CSVADNEQYF.

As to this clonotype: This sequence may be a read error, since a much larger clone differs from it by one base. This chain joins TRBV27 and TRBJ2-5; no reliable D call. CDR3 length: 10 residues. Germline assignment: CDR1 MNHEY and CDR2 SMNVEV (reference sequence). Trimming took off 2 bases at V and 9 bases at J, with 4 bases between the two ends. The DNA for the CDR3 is TGTGCCAGCAGTTTAGGGCCCCAGTACTTC. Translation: CASSLGPQYF.

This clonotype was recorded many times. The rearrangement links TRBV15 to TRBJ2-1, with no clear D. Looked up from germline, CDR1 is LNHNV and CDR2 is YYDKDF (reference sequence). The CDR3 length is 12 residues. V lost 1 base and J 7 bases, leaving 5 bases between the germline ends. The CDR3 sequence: CATSRAGNEQFF. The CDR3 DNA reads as TGTGCCACCAGCAGAGCCGGGAATGAGCAGTTCTTC.

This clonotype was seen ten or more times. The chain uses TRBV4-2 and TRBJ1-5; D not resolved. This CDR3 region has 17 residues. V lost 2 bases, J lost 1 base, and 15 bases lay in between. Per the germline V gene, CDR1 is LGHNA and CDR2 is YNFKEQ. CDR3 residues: CASSQLALRASNQPQHF. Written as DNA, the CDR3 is TGTGCCAGCAGCCAACTTGCCCTTCGGGCGAGCAATCAGCCCCAGCATTTT.

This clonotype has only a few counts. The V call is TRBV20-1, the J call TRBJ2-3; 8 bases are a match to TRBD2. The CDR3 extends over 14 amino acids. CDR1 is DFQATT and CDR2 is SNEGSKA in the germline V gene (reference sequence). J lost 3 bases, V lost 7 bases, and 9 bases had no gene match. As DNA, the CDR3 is TGCAGTGGTCCGGGACTAGGTCCGACAGATACGCAGTATTTT. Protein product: CSGPGLGPTDTQYF.

Here the CDR3 DNA reads TGTGCCAGCAGCCGGAAAGGGGGCCTCCAAGAGACCCAGTACTTC. The encoded protein is CASSRKGGLQETQYF. V and J are TRBV7-9 and TRBJ2-5, with TRBD1 matching 7 bases. The CDR3 runs to 15 residues. V lost 5 bases to trimming and J lost 1 base; unmatched junction nucleotides: 7. From germline, CDR1 is SEHNR and CDR2 FQNEAQ (reference sequence).

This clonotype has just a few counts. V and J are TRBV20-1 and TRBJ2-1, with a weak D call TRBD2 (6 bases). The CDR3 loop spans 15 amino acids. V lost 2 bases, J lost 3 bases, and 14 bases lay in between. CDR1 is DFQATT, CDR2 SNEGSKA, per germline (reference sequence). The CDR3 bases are TGCAGTGCTAGAATGTCTGGGACTCGCTACAATGAGCAGTTCTTC. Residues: CSARMSGTRYNEQFF.

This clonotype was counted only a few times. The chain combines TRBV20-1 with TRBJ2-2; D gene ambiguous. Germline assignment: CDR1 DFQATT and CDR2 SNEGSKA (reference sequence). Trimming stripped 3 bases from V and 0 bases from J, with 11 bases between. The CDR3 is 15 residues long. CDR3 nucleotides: TGCAGTGCTAGTGGTACCCCAGCGAACACCGGGGAGCTGTTTTTT. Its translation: CSASGTPANTGELFF.

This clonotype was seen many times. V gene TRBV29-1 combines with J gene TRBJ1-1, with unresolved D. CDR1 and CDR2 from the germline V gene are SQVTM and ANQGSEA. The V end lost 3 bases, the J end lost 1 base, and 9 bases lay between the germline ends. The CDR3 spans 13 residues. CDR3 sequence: CSVDPGSNTEAFF. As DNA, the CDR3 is TGCAGCGTTGACCCGGGATCGAACACTGAAGCTTTCTTT.